Listed here are 4 T cell receptor beta chains from one sample, sequenced in a study of T cell clonality in common variable immunodeficiency. Sequencing was performed with immunoSEQ multiplex PCR; in TCRdb, only in-frame clones are kept and a portion is missing. The record shows around 15,000 clones for this sample, with no singletons present. The study's findings and limits: Reportedly, TCR beta sequences from common variable immunodeficiency showed fewer deletions and N-nucleotide insertions.

These TCRs' antigens remain unknown. Specimen: peripheral blood mononuclear cells. The receptors shown here come from a human donor with common variable immunodeficiency.

This clone came up a few times. The read gets to within 3 residues of the CDR3 end, and the germline J gene fills in the rest. V usage is TRBV6-2 or TRBV6-3 and J usage is TRBJ2-7, with 8 bases fitting TRBD2. The J segment lost 2 bases and the V segment lost 6 bases, leaving 6 bases of the junction unmatched. Germline V gene lookup returns CDR1 MNHEY and CDR2 SVGEGT. This CDR3 has 14 amino acids. The CDR3 spells CASRRGGTPYEQYF. The covered CDR3 bases are TGTGCCAGCAGACGCGGGGGGACCCCCTACGAG.

This clone is classed as medium-sized. Coverage ceases 3 residues before the CDR3 finishes, and the germline J gene fills in the end. This chain links TRBV6-2 or TRBV6-3 with TRBJ2-1; TRBD2 is a possible D gene (5 bases). The CDR3 runs 14 residues. The V and J ends lost 2 bases and 4 bases respectively, with 9 bases between them. Per the germline V gene, CDR1 is MNHEY and CDR2 is SVGEGT. The CDR3 bases that were read are TGTGCCAGCAGTTACCCGGGGAGATACAATGAG. Protein sequence: CASSYPGRYNE. The whole CDR3 region reads CASSYPGRYNEQFF.

Ten or more counts support this clone. The read terminates 3 residues ahead of where the CDR3 ends, so the germline J gene completes it. The chain has TRBV20-1 and TRBJ1-6, with 7 bases matching TRBD1. V gave up 1 base and J gave up 10 bases; unmatched junction bases: 10. This CDR3 has 15 residues. Germline loops: CDR1 DFQATT, CDR2 SNEGSKA (reference sequence). The CDR3 here is CSARGPAGGNSPLHF. The part of the CDR3 DNA that was read is TGCAGTGCTAGAGGACCCGCAGGGGGTAACTCACCC.

This clone was observed a few times. The DNA ends 3 residues before the CDR3 does, and the rest of the CDR3 is filled in from the germline J gene. This rearrangement joins TRBV18 to TRBJ1-5, with no clear D. The germline gives CDR1 KGHSH, CDR2 LQKENI. V lost 4 bases and J 2 bases, leaving 9 bases between the germline ends. The CDR3 covers 14 residues. The CDR3 bases that were read are TGTGCCAGCTCACAGGGTTCGGGCAATCAGCCC. Protein: CASSQGSGNQP. Given in full, the CDR3 is CASSQGSGNQPQHF.